These T cell receptor beta chains were read from a single sample in a study of T cell responses to AZD1222 COVID-19 vaccine. The table came from immunoSEQ multiplex PCR; TCRdb's copy has only in-frame clones and leaves some out. Among 52,000 or so clones listed, 75% to 90% were seen once. This specimen was peripheral blood, taken on day 0 of MenACWY control vaccination. Receptors originate from an adult in good health. The CDR3 runs from the conserved cysteine through the conserved F or W. A D gene is named only where the DNA matches it firmly. Size values are once, few and many counts, or a class for expanded clones, and some rows have none.

cdr3_nt	cdr3_aa	d_call	j_call	v_call	clone_size
TGTGCCAGCAGTCCCCGGGACAGTTATAATTCACCCCTCCACTTT	CASSPRDSYNSPLHF	TRBD1	TRBJ1-6	TRBV28	-
TGTGCCAGCAGCCAAGAGTTAGGAGCCTACGAGCAGTACTTC	CASSQELGAYEQYF	-	TRBJ2-7	TRBV3-1/TRBV3-2	-
TGTGCCAGCATCCCTTATTCACCCCTCCACTTT	CASIPYSPLHF	-	TRBJ1-6	TRBV12-3/TRBV12-4	-
TGTGCCAGCAGCTTAGCGACAGCCAGAGGAAACACCATATATTTT	CASSLATARGNTIYF	-	TRBJ1-3	TRBV7-2	-
TGTGCCAGCAGTTTAAGCGGAGGGGTGTTCTATGGCTACACCTTC	CASSLSGGVFYGYTF	-	TRBJ1-2	TRBV28	-
TGCAGCGTTGGGGGGACAGACCTCCCTGGGGCCAACGTCCTGACTTTC	CSVGGTDLPGANVLTF	TRBD1	TRBJ2-6	TRBV29-1	-
TGCGCCAGCAGCTCTAGCGGGAGAAGCTCCTACGAGCAGTACTTC	CASSSSGRSSYEQYF	TRBD2	TRBJ2-7	TRBV5-1	-
TGTGCCAGCGTCCCCTCGCTAGCGGGAGTGTCGGAGCAGTACTTC	CASVPSLAGVSEQYF	TRBD2	TRBJ2-7	TRBV28	-
TGTGCCAGTAGGACCAACAGGGGGAGTAATGAAAAACTGTTTTTT	CASRTNRGSNEKLFF	TRBD1	TRBJ1-4	TRBV19	once
TGTGCCAGCTCACCACGAGAGGGACAGGGTCCGGAGACCCAGTACTTC	CASSPREGQGPETQYF	TRBD1	TRBJ2-5	TRBV18	-
TGTGCCAGCAGCTTGGACGGGACTAGCGGGAGGAGGAAGCAGTTCTTC	CASSLDGTSGRRKQFF	TRBD2	TRBJ2-1	TRBV5-4	-
TGTGCCAGCAGTGACGTCGGCAGGAAAGCTTTCTTT	CASSDVGRKAFF	-	TRBJ1-1	TRBV2	-
TGCGCCAGCAGGCCCGGGGCGTCGGACACTGAAGCTTTCTTT	CASRPGASDTEAFF	-	TRBJ1-1	TRBV5-1	-
TGTGCCAGCAGCTTAGTGGACAGCGGTCGGTACGAGCAGTACTTC	CASSLVDSGRYEQYF	-	TRBJ2-7	TRBV7-8	-
TGTGCCAGCAGCCATCTCTCTAGCGGCCGTACAGAGACCCAGTACTTC	CASSHLSSGRTETQYF	TRBD2	TRBJ2-5	TRBV3-1/TRBV3-2	once
TGCAGCGTTGAGTTTAACGGTGCCTCCTACAATGAGCAGTTCTTC	CSVEFNGASYNEQFF	-	TRBJ2-1	TRBV29-1	-
TGTGCCAGCAGTCCAACCCCCCCGGGGCCGTGGGCACCCCTCCACTTT	CASSPTPPGPWAPLHF	-	TRBJ1-6	TRBV28	-
TGTGCCAGCAGGCGACAGATCAATCAGCCCCAGCATTTT	CASRRQINQPQHF	-	TRBJ1-5	TRBV28	-
TGCAGTGCTAGTGGTGGGAGGGCCGGATTAAGCTACGAGCAGTACTTC	CSASGGRAGLSYEQYF	TRBD2	TRBJ2-7	TRBV20-1	-
TGTGCCAGTAGTCTACGACAGACTCAAGAGACCCAGTACTTC	CASSLRQTQETQYF	-	TRBJ2-5	TRBV19	-
TGTGCCAGCTCACCTTTGAACGGGGGGCAAGAGACCCAGTACTTC	CASSPLNGGQETQYF	TRBD2	TRBJ2-5	TRBV18	-
TGTGCCAGCAGCCTCGGGGCAGCCTATCAGCCCCAGCATTTT	CASSLGAAYQPQHF	-	TRBJ1-5	TRBV7-9	-
TGCGCCAGCAGCTTGGGGGACACTGAAGCTTTCTTT	CASSLGDTEAFF	-	TRBJ1-1	TRBV5-1	-
TGTGCCAGCAGCCCTCGGACTGGAGTCGGTTACGAGCAGTACTTC	CASSPRTGVGYEQYF	-	TRBJ2-7	TRBV7-2	-
TGTGCCAGCAGCCGGGGACAGGGGGACGTTCAGCCCCAGCATTTT	CASSRGQGDVQPQHF	TRBD1	TRBJ1-5	TRBV6-2/TRBV6-3	-
TGTGCCAGCAGTTACAGTACAGGGGGGAATGAAAAACTGTTTTTT	CASSYSTGGNEKLFF	TRBD1	TRBJ1-4	TRBV6-5	-
TGCGCCAGCAGCCAAGATCGGCTAGTAACAGATACGCAGTATTTT	CASSQDRLVTDTQYF	-	TRBJ2-3	TRBV4-3	few
TGTGCCAGCAGCCCGGGACGGAGGGATGCCGGGGAGCTGTTTTTT	CASSPGRRDAGELFF	-	TRBJ2-2	TRBV5-6	few
TGTGCCAGCAACCAACAGGGGGCCTACGAGCAGTACTTC	CASNQQGAYEQYF	TRBD1	TRBJ2-7	TRBV27	-
TGTGCCAGCAGATTAGGACAGGCCCGCTATGGCTACACCTTC	CASRLGQARYGYTF	TRBD1	TRBJ1-2	TRBV28	-
TGCGCCAGCAGTGAGTATAGGCAGAAGCCCCAGCATTTT	CASSEYRQKPQHF	-	TRBJ1-5	TRBV10-2	-
TGTGCCAGCACCATTCCCGGACCGAGCAATCAGCCCCAGCATTTT	CASTIPGPSNQPQHF	-	TRBJ1-5	TRBV21-1	-
TGTGCCAGCAGCCAACTACAGGGGGCAACGGGAAACATTCAGTACTTC	CASSQLQGATGNIQYF	TRBD1	TRBJ2-4	TRBV5-4	-
TGTGCCAGCAGCTTAGTCGGGACTAGCAGGGCAGATACGCAGTATTTT	CASSLVGTSRADTQYF	TRBD2	TRBJ2-3	TRBV7-6	-
TGTGCCACCAGCAGAAAGGACAGGGCGGGCCGTGGCTACACCTTC	CATSRKDRAGRGYTF	TRBD1	TRBJ1-2	TRBV15	-
TGTGCCAGCAGCTTAGACAGTGCTAACAATCAGCCCCAGCATTTT	CASSLDSANNQPQHF	-	TRBJ1-5	TRBV7-2	-
TGTGCCACCTCGTGGGGGCTCGATCAGCCCCAGCATTTT	CATSWGLDQPQHF	-	TRBJ1-5	TRBV10-3	-
TGTGCCAGCAGCTTAGAGCGGGATACCTACAATGAGCAGTTCTTC	CASSLERDTYNEQFF	TRBD2	TRBJ2-1	TRBV5-4	-